This TCR beta chain was profiled in a study of blood T cell repertoires in COVID-19. Study-level background: Acute and convalescent COVID-19 samples came from the United States, Italy and Spain. Nucleic acid was either cDNA or gDNA, and it came from T cells, B-cell-depleted T cells, or PBMCs.

Original data processing: How many nucleated cells were present was estimated from reference gene primer amplification. The method was immunoSEQ multiplex PCR; TCRdb's version includes in-frame clones alone and lacks a portion of them. V, J and clone size reflect that table, while D and trimming were determined from the DNA. The table records 200,000 to 250,000 clones, around 81% of them present only once. The sequencing input was peripheral blood. The receptor comes from a woman aged 70 to 79 with acute or convalescent COVID-19.

The CDR3 coding sequence is TGCGCCAGCAGCTTGGGGGCGGGGGGTCATACAGATACGCAGTATTTT. It is translated as CASSLGAGGHTDTQYF. The chain links TRBV5-1 to TRBJ2-3; 8 nucleotides line up with TRBD2. The CDR3 is 16 amino acids. The V and J ends lost 0 bases and 3 bases, in that order; junction bases with no gene match: 6. Germline V CDR1 and CDR2: SGHRS, YFSETQ.